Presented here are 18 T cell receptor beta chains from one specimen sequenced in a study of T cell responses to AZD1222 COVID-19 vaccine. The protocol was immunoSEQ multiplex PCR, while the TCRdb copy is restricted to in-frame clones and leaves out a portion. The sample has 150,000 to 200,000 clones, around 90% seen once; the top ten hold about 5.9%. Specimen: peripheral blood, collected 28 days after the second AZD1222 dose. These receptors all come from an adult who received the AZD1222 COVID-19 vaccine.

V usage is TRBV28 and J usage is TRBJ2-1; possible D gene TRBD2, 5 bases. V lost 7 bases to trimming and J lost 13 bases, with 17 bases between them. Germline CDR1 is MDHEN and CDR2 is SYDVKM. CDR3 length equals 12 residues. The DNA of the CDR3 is TGTGCCAGCACCCAACGTCATAGCGTCCAGTTCTTC. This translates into CASTQRHSVQFF.

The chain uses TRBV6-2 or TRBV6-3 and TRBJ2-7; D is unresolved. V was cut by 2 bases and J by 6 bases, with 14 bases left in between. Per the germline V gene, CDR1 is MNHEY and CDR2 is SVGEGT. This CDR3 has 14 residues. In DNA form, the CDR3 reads TGTGCCAGCAGTTACGGTACAAGGCTTCGCGAGCAGTACTTC. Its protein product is CASSYGTRLREQYF.

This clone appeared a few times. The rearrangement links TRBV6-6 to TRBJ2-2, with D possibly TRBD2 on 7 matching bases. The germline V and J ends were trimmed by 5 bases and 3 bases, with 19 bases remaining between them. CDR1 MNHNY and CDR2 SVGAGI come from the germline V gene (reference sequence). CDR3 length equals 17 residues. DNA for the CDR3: TGTGCCAGCAGTCCCCTCGGACGAGGGGGGGACACCGGGGAGCTGTTTTTT. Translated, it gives CASSPLGRGGDTGELFF.

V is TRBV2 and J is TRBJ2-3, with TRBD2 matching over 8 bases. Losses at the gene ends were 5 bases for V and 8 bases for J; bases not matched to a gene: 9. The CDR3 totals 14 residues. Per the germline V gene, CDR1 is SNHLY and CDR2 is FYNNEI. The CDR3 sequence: CASSQTSGRGTQYF. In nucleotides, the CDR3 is TGTGCCAGCAGTCAAACCTCCGGGAGGGGTACGCAGTATTTT.

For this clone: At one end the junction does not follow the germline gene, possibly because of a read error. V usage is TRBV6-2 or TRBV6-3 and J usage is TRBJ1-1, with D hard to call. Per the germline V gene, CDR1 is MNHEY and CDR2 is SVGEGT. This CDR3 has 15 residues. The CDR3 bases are TGTGCCAGCAGTTACTCGCCGCGTGAGAACGCTGAAGCTTTCTTT. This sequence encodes CASSYSPRENAEAFF.

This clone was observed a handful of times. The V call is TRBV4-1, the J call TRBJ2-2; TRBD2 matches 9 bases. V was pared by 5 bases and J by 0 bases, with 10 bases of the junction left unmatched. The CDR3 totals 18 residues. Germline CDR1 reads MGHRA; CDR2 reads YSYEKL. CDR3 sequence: CASSVRSSGESNTGELFF. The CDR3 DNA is TGCGCCAGCAGCGTTCGATCTAGCGGGGAATCGAACACCGGGGAGCTGTTTTTT.

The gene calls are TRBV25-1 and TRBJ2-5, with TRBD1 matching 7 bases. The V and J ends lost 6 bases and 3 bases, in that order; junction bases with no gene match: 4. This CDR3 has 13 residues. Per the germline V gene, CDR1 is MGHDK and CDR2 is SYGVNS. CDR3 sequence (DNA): TGTGCCAGCAGCTTTCAGGGGGAAGAGACCCAGTACTTC. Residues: CASSFQGEETQYF.

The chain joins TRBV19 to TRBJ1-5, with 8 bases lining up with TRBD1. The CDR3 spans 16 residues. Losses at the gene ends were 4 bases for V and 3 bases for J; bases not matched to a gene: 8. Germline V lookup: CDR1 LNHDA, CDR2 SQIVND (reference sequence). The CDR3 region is CASSRRTGSSNQPQHF. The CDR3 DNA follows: TGTGCCAGTAGTAGGAGGACAGGGAGTTCCAATCAGCCCCAGCATTTT.

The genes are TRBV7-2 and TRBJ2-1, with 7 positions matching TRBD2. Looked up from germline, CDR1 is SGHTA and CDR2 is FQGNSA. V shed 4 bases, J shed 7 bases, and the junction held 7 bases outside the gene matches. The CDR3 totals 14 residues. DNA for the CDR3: TGTGCCAGCAGCTCACCGACTAGCCGGAATGAGCAGTTCTTC. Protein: CASSSPTSRNEQFF.

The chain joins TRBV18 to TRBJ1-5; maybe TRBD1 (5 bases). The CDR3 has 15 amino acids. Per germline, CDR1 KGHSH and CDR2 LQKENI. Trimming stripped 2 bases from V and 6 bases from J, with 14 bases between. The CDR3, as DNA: TGTGCCAGCTCACCAGCATTGGGGGTGAGTCAGCCCCAGCATTTT. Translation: CASSPALGVSQPQHF.

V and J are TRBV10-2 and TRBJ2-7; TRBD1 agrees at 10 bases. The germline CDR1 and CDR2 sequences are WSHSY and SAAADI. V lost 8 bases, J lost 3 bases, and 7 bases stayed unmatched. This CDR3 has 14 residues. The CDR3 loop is CASQVGTGDYEQYF. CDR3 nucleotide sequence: TGCGCCAGCCAGGTCGGGACAGGGGACTACGAGCAGTACTTC.

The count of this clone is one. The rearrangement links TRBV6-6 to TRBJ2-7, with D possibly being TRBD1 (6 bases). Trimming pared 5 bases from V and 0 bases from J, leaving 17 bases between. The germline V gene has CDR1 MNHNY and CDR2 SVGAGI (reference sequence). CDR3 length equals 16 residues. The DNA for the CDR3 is TGTGCCAGCAGTCGAGGACCAGACAGGAGCTCCTACGAGCAGTACTTC. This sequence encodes CASSRGPDRSSYEQYF.

Here the CDR3 reads CASSLSLVAGTDTQYF. DNA of the CDR3: TGCGCCAGCAGCTTGAGTCTGGTCGCGGGCACAGATACGCAGTATTTT. V gene TRBV5-1 combines with J gene TRBJ2-3; D is unresolved. The CDR3 runs 16 residues. Deletions cut 1 base from V and 1 base from J, with 13 bases between. From germline, CDR1 is SGHRS and CDR2 YFSETQ.

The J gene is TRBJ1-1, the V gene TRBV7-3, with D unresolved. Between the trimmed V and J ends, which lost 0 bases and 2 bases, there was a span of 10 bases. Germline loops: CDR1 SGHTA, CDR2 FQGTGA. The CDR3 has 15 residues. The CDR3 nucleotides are TGTGCCAGCAGCTTAACGGCCGGGGTTAACACTGAAGCTTTCTTT. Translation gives CASSLTAGVNTEAFF.

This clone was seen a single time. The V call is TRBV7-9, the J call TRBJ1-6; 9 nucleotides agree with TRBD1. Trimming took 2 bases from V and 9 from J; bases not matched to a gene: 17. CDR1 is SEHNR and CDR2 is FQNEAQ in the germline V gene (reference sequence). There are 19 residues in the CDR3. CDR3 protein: CASSLQGQWDRALGSPLHF. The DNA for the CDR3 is TGTGCCAGCAGCTTACAAGGACAGTGGGACAGGGCGTTGGGTTCACCCCTCCACTTT.

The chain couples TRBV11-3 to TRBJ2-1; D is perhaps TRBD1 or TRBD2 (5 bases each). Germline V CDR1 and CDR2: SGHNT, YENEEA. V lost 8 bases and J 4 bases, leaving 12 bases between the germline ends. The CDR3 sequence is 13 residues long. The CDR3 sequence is CASQGTTYNEQFF. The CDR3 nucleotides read TGTGCCAGCCAAGGGACCACATACAATGAGCAGTTCTTC.

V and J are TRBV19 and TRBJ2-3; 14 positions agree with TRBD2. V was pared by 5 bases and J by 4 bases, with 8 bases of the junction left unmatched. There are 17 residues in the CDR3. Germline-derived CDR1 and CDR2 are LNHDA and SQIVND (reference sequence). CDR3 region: CASSPAGTSGSPDTQYF. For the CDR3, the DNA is TGTGCCAGTAGTCCTGCCGGGACTAGCGGGAGCCCAGATACGCAGTATTTT.

CDR3 bases: TGTGCCAGCAGCTCCGGGACCCCGGGGCAGCCCCAGCATTTT. Amino acid sequence: CASSSGTPGQPQHF. J is TRBJ1-5 and V is TRBV7-9; D might be TRBD1 (5 bases). V lost 4 bases and J 7 bases, leaving 14 bases between the germline ends. Looked up from germline, CDR1 is SEHNR and CDR2 is FQNEAQ (reference sequence). CDR3 length: 14 residues.